What follows is one T cell receptor (beta chain) and its context. MiXCR, run by TCRdb on the 5' RACE reads, gives a single entry per CDR3 protein. The sample yields 300,000 to 350,000 distinct CDR3 sequences, 13% to 15% seen once. The sample originates from a study of T-cell memory formation after mild COVID-19. Looking at the study overall: In these data, TCR clusters were largely donor specific.

This receptor was obtained from a man younger than 35 who had mild COVID-19 (a few samples of this study predate the infection). Cell type and time point are not known. Sequenced: PBMCs or a T cell subset sorted from them (not recorded which).

In DNA form, the CDR3 reads TGTGCCAGCAGCGGCACAGGGTCGGACACAGATACGCAGTATTTT. As protein: CASSGTGSDTDTQYF. This chain joins TRBV7-3 and TRBJ2-3, with D tentatively TRBD1 (6 bases). The germline V and J ends were trimmed by 5 bases and 2 bases, with 14 bases remaining between them. CDR1 SGHTA and CDR2 FQGTGA come from the germline V gene. The CDR3 totals 15 residues. The full variable domain, its missing parts supplied by reference TRBV7-3 and TRBJ2-3, is GAGVSQTPSNKVTEKGKYVELRCDPISGHTALYWYRQSLGQGPEFLIYFQGTGAADDSGLPNDRFFAVRPEGSVSTLKIQRTERGDSAVYLCASSGTGSDTDTQYFGPGTRLTVL.